A selection of T cell receptor beta chains follows, all from one sample in a study of cytomegalovirus exposure and HLA in healthy donors. Here immunoSEQ multiplex PCR was the method, and the copy in TCRdb shows in-frame clones only, minus some. The profile covers about 160,000 clones, with 81% appearing a single time and about 13% taken by the ten largest. The sequencing sample was made of PBMCs. Receptors originate from a woman between 50 and 59 years old in good health and CMV-seronegative. CDR3s include the opening cysteine and the closing phenylalanine or tryptophan. A D gene is named only where the DNA matches it firmly. Clone size appears in some rows only: once, few, many, or a class for an expanded clone.

j_call d_call clone_size v_call cdr3_nt cdr3_aa
TRBJ2-5 - - TRBV5-4 TGTGCCAGCAGCCTCCAAGAGACCCAGTACTTC CASSLQETQYF
TRBJ2-7 - - TRBV28 TGTGCCAGCAGTTTAGGCACAGTTCCCTACGAGCAGTACTTC CASSLGTVPYEQYF
TRBJ2-1 - - TRBV10-1 TGCGCCAGCAGTGAGTATTTCCTTGTGGGAGAAACGGAGAATGAGCAGTTCTTC CASSEYFLVGETENEQFF
TRBJ2-7 - - TRBV5-1 TGCGCCAGCAGCTTGGTTCACGGGAGAGAACCTTACGAGCAGTACTTC CASSLVHGREPYEQYF
TRBJ2-7 - - TRBV11-2 TGTGCCAGCAGCTTAGCGGGGGGCCTCTCCTACGAGCAGTACTTC CASSLAGGLSYEQYF
TRBJ1-4 - - TRBV18 TGTGCCAGCTCACCACCGGGGCATACTAATGAAAAACTGTTTTTT CASSPPGHTNEKLFF
TRBJ2-1 TRBD2 - TRBV5-1 TGCGCCAGCAGCTTGGTTGTGTCTAGCGGCGGGAATGAGCAGTTCTTC CASSLVVSSGGNEQFF
TRBJ1-5 - - TRBV19 TGTGCCAGTACCGTCTTGGCAGGGGTTATGAATCAGCCCCAGCATTTT CASTVLAGVMNQPQHF
TRBJ1-3 TRBD1 - TRBV15 TGTGCCACCAGCAGAGAAACAGGGGGAACTACTGGAAACACCATATATTTT CATSRETGGTTGNTIYF
TRBJ1-1 TRBD1 - TRBV28 TGTGCCAGCATCACAGGGGGCCGGACTGAAGCTTTCTTT CASITGGRTEAFF
TRBJ1-3 TRBD1 - TRBV30 TGTGCCGCTGGGACAGGGGATGGAAACACCATATATTTT CAAGTGDGNTIYF
TRBJ2-6 TRBD1 - TRBV19 TGTGCCAGTAGTCGACAGGGGGGAAGTGGTGGGGCCAACGTCCTGACTTTC CASSRQGGSGGANVLTF
TRBJ2-7 TRBD2 - TRBV7-2 TGTGCCAGCAGTTGGGGACTAGCGGGAGGGCCGGTGTCCTACGAGCAGTACTTC CASSWGLAGGPVSYEQYF
TRBJ2-7 TRBD1 - TRBV7-9 TGTGCCAGCAGCTTCGACAGGGCGAGCGACGAGCAGTACTTC CASSFDRASDEQYF
TRBJ1-5 TRBD1 - TRBV6-6 TGTGCCAGCAGTGGGACAGGGGTCGAAAATCAGCCCCAGCATTTT CASSGTGVENQPQHF
TRBJ2-7 TRBD1 once TRBV11-2 TGTGCCAGCAGGGGGGACAGGGACGAGCAGTACTTC CASRGDRDEQYF
TRBJ1-2 TRBD1 - TRBV5-6 TGTGCCAGCAGCTCGGGACAGGGCCAACCTGGGAACACCTTC CASSSGQGQPGNTF
TRBJ1-1 - once TRBV20-1 TGCAGTGCTAGAGAAGACTCTGAAGCTTTCTTT CSAREDSEAFF
TRBJ2-7 TRBD1 - TRBV7-9 TGTGCCAGCAGCTTGGAACAGGGGGCAATGGGCGAGCAGTACTTC CASSLEQGAMGEQYF
TRBJ2-3 - - TRBV19 TGTGCCAGTAGCCCCGGGACAAAAGAGACAGATACGCAGTATTTT CASSPGTKETDTQYF
TRBJ1-4 - - TRBV4-3 TGCGCCAGCAGCCAAGGTTTGACAGCAACTAATGAAAAACTGTTTTTT CASSQGLTATNEKLFF
TRBJ1-2 TRBD1 - TRBV28 TGTGCCAGCAGTTTTTCCCACCGGGACAGATATGGCTACACCTTC CASSFSHRDRYGYTF
TRBJ1-6 - - TRBV6-6 TGTGCCAGCAGTTACGGTGTGAGTCAGGGGAATTCACCCCTCCACTTT CASSYGVSQGNSPLHF
TRBJ1-1 TRBD1 few TRBV7-9 TGTGCCAGCAGCATGCGGACAGGGGGGCCGAACACTGAAGCTTTCTTT CASSMRTGGPNTEAFF
TRBJ1-1 - few TRBV20-1 TGCAGTGCTCAGAACACTGAAGCTTTCTTT CSAQNTEAFF
TRBJ2-1 TRBD1 - TRBV29-1 TGCGGGACCCTGGACAGGGAGTCCTACAATGAGCAGTTCTTC CGTLDRESYNEQFF
TRBJ2-2 - few TRBV6-6 TGTGCCAGCAGTAACGGGGGACTCGACACCGGGGAGCTGTTTTTT CASSNGGLDTGELFF
TRBJ1-1 - - TRBV6-5 TGTGCCATCCGTCCGGGGGGTACCTCCACTGAAGCTTTCTTT CAIRPGGTSTEAFF